The 9 T cell receptor beta chains in this list originate from one sample, sequenced in a study of response to subunit inactivated influenza vaccine. TCRdb itself ran the RT-PCR reads through MiXCR, one entry per CDR3 protein. This sample has a few hundred thousand distinct CDR3 sequences, with 14% found just once. This specimen was PBMCs from blood, taken about 13 days after vaccination. The receptors here all came from a man aged 45-65 years who received an inactivated influenza vaccine.

In this sample, this clonotype turned up many times. The chain combines TRBV7-2 with TRBJ2-5; D unclear. The germline V gene encodes CDR1 SGHTA and CDR2 FQGNSA. This CDR3 has 11 residues. Trimming left V 4 bases short and J 7 bases short, with 7 bases between. CDR3 DNA sequence: TGTGCCAGCAGCTCCCGTGGGACCCAGTACTTC. Translated, it gives CASSSRGTQYF.

At least ten counts were recorded for this clonotype. An end of the junction does not agree with germline; a read error may underlie this. The chain employs TRBV5-1 and TRBJ2-5; perhaps D is TRBD1 or TRBD2 (5 bases each). Germline V lookup: CDR1 SGHRS, CDR2 YFSETQ. This CDR3 spans 12 amino acids. This chain's CDR3 is CASSLEGQTQYF. The CDR3 bases are TGTGCCAGCAGCTTAGAGGGACAGACCCAGTACTTC.

The rearrangement uses TRBV7-9 and TRBJ1-4; D remains ambiguous. This CDR3 region has 12 residues. Germline V gene lookup returns CDR1 SEHNR and CDR2 FQNEAQ (reference sequence). V shed 1 base and J shed 11 bases, with 8 bases lying between them. The CDR3 DNA sequence: TGTGCCAGCAGCTTAGAGGCGGCTAAACTGTTTTTT. It specifies CASSLEAAKLFF. Full variable domain (missing parts from reference TRBV7-9 and TRBJ1-4): DTGVSQNPRHKITKRGQNVTFRCDPISEHNRLYWYRQTLGQGPEFLTYFQNEAQLEKSRLLSDRFSAERPKGSFSTLEIQRTEQGDSAMYLCASSLEAAKLFFGSGTQLSVL.

The genes are TRBV10-3 and TRBJ2-7, with D unresolved. Trimming shortened V by 6 bases and J by 3 bases, and 9 bases separated the two germline ends. The CDR3 is 12 residues long. CDR1 is ENHRY, CDR2 SYGVKD, per germline. The CDR3 here is CAIRETDYEQYF. The CDR3 region has the DNA TGTGCCATCAGGGAGACGGACTACGAGCAGTACTTC.

This CDR3 is CASSPSPVEGYTF. DNA for the CDR3: TGTGCCAGCAGCCCGAGCCCGGTGGAGGGCTACACCTTC. The V call is TRBV3-1, the J call TRBJ1-2, with unresolved D. V lost 4 bases and J lost 8, with 14 bases in between. The CDR3 consists of 13 residues. CDR1 is LGHDT, CDR2 YNNKEL, per germline (reference sequence).

This clonotype has just one count. V and J are TRBV20-1 and TRBJ2-7, with 7 bases identical to TRBD1. The V gene end was trimmed by 6 bases and the J gene end by 5 bases; junction bases not matched to a gene: 13. Germline lookup yields CDR1 DFQATT and CDR2 SNEGSKA (reference sequence). The CDR3 runs 14 residues. CDR3 sequence: CSAEERQGFDEQYF. The CDR3 nucleotides are TGCAGTGCCGAGGAGAGACAGGGTTTTGACGAGCAGTACTTC.

Ten or more counts support this clonotype. The chain is built from TRBV28 and TRBJ1-3; the D gene is possibly TRBD1 (5 bases). V was shortened by 3 bases and J by 3 bases, with 15 bases between the two germline ends. The CDR3 consists of 16 residues. Germline CDR1 and CDR2: MDHEN and SYDVKM. CDR3 DNA sequence: TGTGCCAGCAGTTTCGGGGGAACATCGGGTGGAAACACCATATATTTT. It specifies CASSFGGTSGGNTIYF.

This clonotype turned up a few times. This chain joins TRBV4-2 and TRBJ2-1, with 12 positions matching TRBD2. CDR3 length: 12 amino acids. Per germline, CDR1 LGHNA and CDR2 YNFKEQ. Trimming at V came to 4 bases and at J to 15 bases, leaving 4 bases not matched to a gene. The CDR3 coding sequence is TGTGCCAGCAGCCGACTAGCGGGGGTTCCGTTCTTC. Residues: CASSRLAGVPFF.

This clonotype has at least ten counts. This chain connects TRBV7-3 to TRBJ1-6; 7 nucleotides agree with TRBD1. The CDR3 contains 13 residues. Germline V CDR1 and CDR2: SGHTA, FQGTGA. The V segment lost 4 bases and the J segment 10 bases; nucleotides outside the gene matches: 4. CDR3 residues: CASSSDRESPLHF. In DNA, the CDR3 is TGTGCCAGCAGCTCCGACAGGGAATCACCCCTCCACTTT.